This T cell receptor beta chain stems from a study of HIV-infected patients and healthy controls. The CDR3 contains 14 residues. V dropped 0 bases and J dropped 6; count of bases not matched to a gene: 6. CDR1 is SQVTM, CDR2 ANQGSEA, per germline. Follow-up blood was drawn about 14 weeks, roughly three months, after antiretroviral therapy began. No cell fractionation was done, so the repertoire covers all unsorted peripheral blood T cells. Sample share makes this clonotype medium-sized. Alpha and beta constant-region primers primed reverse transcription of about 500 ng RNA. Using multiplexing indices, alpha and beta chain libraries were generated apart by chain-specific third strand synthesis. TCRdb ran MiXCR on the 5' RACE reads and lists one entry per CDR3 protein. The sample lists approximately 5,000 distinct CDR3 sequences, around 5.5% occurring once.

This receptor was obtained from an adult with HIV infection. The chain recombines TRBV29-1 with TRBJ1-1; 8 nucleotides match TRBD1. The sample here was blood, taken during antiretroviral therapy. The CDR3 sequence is CSVEDRGRGAEAFF. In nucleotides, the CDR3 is TGCAGCGTTGAAGACAGGGGGCGGGGGGCTGAAGCTTTCTTT.